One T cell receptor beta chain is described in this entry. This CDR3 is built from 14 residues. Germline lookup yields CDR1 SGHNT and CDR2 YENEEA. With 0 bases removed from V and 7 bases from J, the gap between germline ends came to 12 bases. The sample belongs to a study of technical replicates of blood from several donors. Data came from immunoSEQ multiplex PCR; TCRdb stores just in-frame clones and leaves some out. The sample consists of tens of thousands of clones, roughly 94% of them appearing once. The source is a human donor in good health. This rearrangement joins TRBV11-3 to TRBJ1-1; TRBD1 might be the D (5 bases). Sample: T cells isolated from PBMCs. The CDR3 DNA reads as TGTGCCAGCAGCTTAGAATCCCCAGGGATTGAAGCTTTCTTT. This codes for CASSLESPGIEAFF.